This entry is about one TCR beta chain. This clone has a single count. Its cognate antigen has yet to be identified. Nothing much larger sits one base from this clone, and base qualities are not available. For each subset, genomic DNA was extracted from around 10,000 to 100,000 sorted cells using the DNeasy Blood and Tissue Kit. TCRbeta V-J or V-D-J regions were sequenced and mapped by the immunoSEQ service, with coverage above 10x per sample. The original pipeline was this. Analysis was limited to productive rearrangements exported from the immunoSEQ Analyzer platform, and clonality was evaluated on the 500 most abundant clones. Repertoire overlap between populations was quantified with the Morisita-Horn similarity index and the Jaccard index. In 5 or 6 cancer patients, Morisita-Horn similarity was measured between the TCR repertoires of CD8 T-cell subsets. TCRdb took over this immuneACCESS table, retaining in-frame rearrangements with V and J assigned. Such tables are incomplete; in checked studies, under half of the missing clones stem from an unresolved V gene, and the remainder is unexplained. The D gene and trimming were derived from the DNA, and the V and J assignments and clone size from that table. Across this sample there are about 17,000 clones, with 85% to 95% seen only once. About 4.6% of the sample belongs to the ten largest clones.

At the time of sample collection the patients were not on therapy, although prior treatments varied from chemotherapy, radiotherapy, surgery and immunotherapy to no treatment. Thawed cells were enriched for T lymphocytes with a negative-selection kit, adding EpCAM beads for tumor-infiltrating lymphocytes. Memory CD8 T cells were sorted using a CD8+CD4-CD45RA- gate, without regard to whether the cells expressed CCR7. Peripheral blood mononuclear cells were isolated by Ficoll-Paque PLUS gradient and cryopreserved before analysis. On a FACSAria II, each population was sorted to approximately 99% purity, and the resulting cell pellets were frozen for TCR sequencing with no culture step. This specimen belongs to a study of CD39 and CD103 CD8 tumor-infiltrating T cells (dated by TCRdb to the late 2010s). Regarding the study in general: Repertoire comparisons were shown for an HPV-positive HNSCC, an HPV-negative HNSCC, an ovarian cancer and a melanoma patient. TCRbeta CDR3 deep sequencing compared repertoires of CD8 TIL subsets defined by CD103 and CD39 with peripheral memory CD8 T cells. Results and caveats for the whole study, not just this receptor: DP TIL clonotypes were rarely found in blood or uninvolved lymph node, whereas DN TIL clonotypes largely overlapped peripheral memory CD8 repertoires. DP CD8 TILs appeared to be more oligoclonal than DN and SP CD8 TILs and blood memory CD8 T cells, with roughly 55-86% covered by the top 30 clonotypes.

The receptor's source is a human donor with head and neck squamous cell carcinoma. The specimen sequenced was CD8+ T cells sorted from blood. What the cell subset or site label conveys for this sample: total memory CD8 T cells (CD45RA-CCR7+/-) from blood or uninvolved lymph node.

The CDR3 protein: CAWSPGRVQPYEQYF. Read as DNA, the sequence is TGTGCCTGGAGCCCCGGGAGGGTGCAACCCTACGAGCAGTACTTC. The chain employs TRBV30 and TRBJ2-7, with 8 junctional bases fitting TRBD2. The germline V gene (reference sequence) provides CDR1 GTSNPN and CDR2 SVGIG. The cysteine opens and the phenylalanine closes a CDR3 of 15 amino acids. The retained sequence is limited to the CDR3, 45 bases, with the frame set at the first base. V and J are trimmed by 3 bases and 2 bases, and the gene matches miss 9 bases of the junction.